These 22 T cell receptor beta chains were all obtained from the same sample, sequenced in a study of CD8+CD57+ T cells in acquired aplastic anemia. Genomic DNA constituted the template upon which TCR beta VDJ and CDR3 profiling was performed. TCRdb processed the reads anew with MiXCR; each CDR3 protein has one entry. The sample includes about 150,000 distinct CDR3 sequences, about 50% of them seen just once. Flow cytometry had shown expanded CD8+CD57+ cells in the patients chosen for sequencing. Material: sorted CD4+, CD8+, or CD8+CD57+ T cells (not recorded which) from PBMCs. The receptors here all came from a human donor with aplastic anemia.

This clonotype has at least ten counts. The rearrangement links TRBV7-9 to TRBJ1-2; maybe TRBD1 (5 bases). The CDR3 contains 15 residues. The V gene lost 1 base and the J gene lost 5 bases, with 14 bases spanning the gap. Looked up from germline, CDR1 is SEHNR and CDR2 is FQNEAQ (reference sequence). The CDR3: CASSLGTGGGYGYTF. The CDR3 DNA follows: TGTGCCAGCAGCTTAGGGACCGGGGGAGGATATGGCTACACCTTC.

The chain uses TRBV20-1 and TRBJ2-1, with 9 bases lining up with TRBD1. CDR1 and CDR2 from the germline V gene are DFQATT and SNEGSKA (reference sequence). The CDR3 is 15 amino acids. V lost 1 base to trimming and J lost 12 bases; unmatched junction nucleotides: 13. This CDR3 reads CSARGPGQGRGTQFF. The CDR3 nucleotides read TGCAGTGCTAGAGGCCCGGGACAGGGACGCGGTACGCAGTTCTTC.

This clonotype occurred many times. The rearrangement links TRBV9 to TRBJ1-2; TRBD1 matches 11 bases. Per germline, CDR1 SGDLS and CDR2 YYNGEE. Losses at the gene ends were 4 bases for V and 6 bases for J; bases not matched to a gene: 11. This CDR3 region has 16 residues. DNA for the CDR3: TGTGCCAGCAGCACCCCGGGACAGGGGGGACACAATGGCTACACCTTC. Amino acids: CASSTPGQGGHNGYTF.

Details on this clonotype: An end of the junction does not agree with germline; a read error may underlie this. The rearrangement joins TRBV2 to TRBJ2-7; D is tentatively TRBD1 or TRBD2 (5 bases each). The CDR3 has 15 residues. CDR1 is SNHLY and CDR2 is FYNNEI in the germline V gene. CDR3 in DNA: TGTGCCACCAGTGATCAGACGGGGCCCACCTACGAGCAGTACTTC. As protein: CATSDQTGPTYEQYF.

The chain recombines TRBV29-1 with TRBJ2-3; TRBD2 aligns across 8 bases. V dropped 4 bases and J dropped 2; count of bases not matched to a gene: 5. CDR1 and CDR2 from the germline V gene are SQVTM and ANQGSEA. The CDR3 loop spans 14 amino acids. This CDR3 is CSVVPAGATDTQYF. The CDR3 DNA reads TGCAGCGTTGTACCAGCGGGGGCCACAGATACGCAGTATTTT.

This clonotype was recorded many times. The genes are TRBV4-1 and TRBJ2-7; 9 positions match TRBD1. The CDR3 totals 16 residues. Germline CDR1 reads MGHRA; CDR2 reads YSYEKL. The junction had 9 bases not matched to a gene; V was cut back by 1 base and J by 5 bases. CDR3 in amino acids: CASSQVWGDREDEQYF. The CDR3 nucleotides are TGCGCCAGCAGCCAAGTCTGGGGGGACAGGGAGGACGAGCAGTACTTC.

The chain couples TRBV20-1 to TRBJ2-3, with TRBD1 identical over 10 bases. CDR3 size: 15 residues. The germline V gene has CDR1 DFQATT and CDR2 SNEGSKA (reference sequence). After removal of 5 bases from V and 6 bases from J, the junction contained 11 bases not matched to a gene. The CDR3 is CSARTGTGATDTQYF. Here the CDR3 DNA reads TGCAGTGCTCGTACCGGGACAGGGGCGACCGATACGCAGTATTTT.

V is TRBV6-1 and J is TRBJ2-7; 7 bases agree with TRBD2. This CDR3 comprises 13 residues. The ends lost 10 bases at V and 5 bases at J; junction bases unmatched: 11. Per the germline V gene, CDR1 is MNHNS and CDR2 is SASEGT. The CDR3 reads CATKGRRENEQYF. The CDR3 DNA follows: TGTGCCACCAAAGGCCGGCGGGAGAACGAGCAGTACTTC.

This clonotype occurred a few times. The J gene is TRBJ2-7, the V gene TRBV29-1, with unresolved D. Trimming took off 4 bases at V and 1 base at J, with 8 bases between the two ends. The CDR3 runs to 12 residues. Per the germline V gene, CDR1 is SQVTM and CDR2 is ANQGSEA. The CDR3 sequence is CSVATTSYEQYF. The CDR3 DNA follows: TGCAGCGTTGCCACAACTTCCTACGAGCAGTACTTC.

The chain uses TRBV24-1 and TRBJ2-1, with D possibly being TRBD1 or TRBD2 (5 bases each). Germline CDR1 and CDR2: KGHDR and SFDVKD. Trimming took off 3 bases at V and 7 bases at J, with 15 bases between the two ends. The CDR3 is 15 amino acids. CDR3 region: CATSDPGTTRNEQFF. The CDR3 bases are TGTGCCACCAGTGATCCCGGGACCACCAGGAATGAGCAGTTCTTC.

This chain uses TRBV7-9 with TRBJ1-2, with D maybe TRBD1 (5 bases). This CDR3 comprises 10 residues. CDR1 is SEHNR, CDR2 FQNEAQ, per germline (reference sequence). V lost 10 bases and J 6 bases, leaving 9 bases between the germline ends. CDR3 nucleotides: TGTGCCACCGACAGTGATGGCTACACCTTC. This gives the protein CATDSDGYTF.

This clonotype was recorded many times. This chain links TRBV24-1 with TRBJ1-5, with D unresolved. CDR3 size: 14 residues. Germline V gives CDR1 KGHDR, CDR2 SFDVKD. V lost 4 bases, J lost 0 bases, and 6 bases lay in between. The CDR3 DNA reads TGTGCCACCAGTGACAACAGTAGCAATCAGCCCCAGCATTTT. This codes for CATSDNSSNQPQHF.

This clonotype has ten or more counts. This chain uses TRBV20-1 with TRBJ1-2; D uncertain. This CDR3 region has 15 residues. Trimming removed 0 bases at V and 4 bases at J, with 15 bases between. Germline CDR1 and CDR2: DFQATT and SNEGSKA (reference sequence). CDR3 region: CSARDIWARAYGYTF. CDR3 nucleotide sequence: TGCAGTGCTAGAGATATCTGGGCTAGGGCCTATGGCTACACCTTC.

This clonotype was counted at least ten times. The V and J genes are TRBV11-3 and TRBJ2-3, with D unclear. CDR3 length: 12 residues. Germline CDR1 and CDR2: SGHNT and YENEEA. Trimming took 6 bases from V and 4 from J, leaving 8 bases between them. CDR3: CASSSVADTQYF. CDR3 nucleotides: TGTGCCAGCAGTTCAGTCGCAGATACGCAGTATTTT.

The chain joins TRBV29-1 to TRBJ2-5; the match to TRBD1 covers 7 bases. CDR3 length equals 12 residues. The J segment lost 6 bases and the V segment lost 5 bases, leaving 6 bases of the junction unmatched. Germline loops: CDR1 SQVTM, CDR2 ANQGSEA. The CDR3 sequence: CSVNTGEQTQYF. Here the CDR3 DNA reads TGCAGCGTTAACACAGGGGAACAGACCCAGTACTTC.

This clonotype has only a few counts. The rearrangement uses TRBV29-1 and TRBJ1-2, with unresolved D. This CDR3 is built from 11 residues. The V and J ends lost 5 bases and 8 bases respectively, with 12 bases between them. Germline CDR1 reads SQVTM; CDR2 reads ANQGSEA. CDR3: CSVTGRKGYTF. CDR3 DNA: TGCAGCGTTACGGGAAGGAAGGGCTACACCTTC. The whole variable domain, filled in from reference TRBV29-1 and TRBJ1-2, reads SAVISQKPSRDICQRGTSLTIQCQVDSQVTMMFWYRQQPGQSLTLIATANQGSEATYESGFVIDKFPISRPNLTFSTLTVSNMSPEDSSIYLCSVTGRKGYTFGSGTRLTVV.

The chain uses TRBV2 and TRBJ1-6; 10 bases align to TRBD1. This CDR3 is 16 amino acids long. Germline lookup yields CDR1 SNHLY and CDR2 FYNNEI. V was clipped by 7 bases and J by 2 bases; unmatched bases: 5. In DNA form, the CDR3 reads TGTGCCAGCAAAGACAGGGGGCTGACCTATAATTCACCCCTCCACTTT. Translation gives CASKDRGLTYNSPLHF.

The V and J genes are TRBV10-1 and TRBJ2-3; tentatively, D is TRBD1 (6 bases). CDR3 length: 12 amino acids. V was clipped by 8 bases and J by 4 bases, with 10 bases between them. The germline CDR1 and CDR2 sequences are WNHNN and SYGVQD (reference sequence). The CDR3, as DNA: TGCGCCAGCGGACAGAGTGCAGATACGCAGTATTTT. Protein sequence: CASGQSADTQYF.

J is TRBJ2-5 and V is TRBV15, with D possibly called TRBD1 or TRBD2 (5 bases each). Trimming stripped 4 bases from V and 2 bases from J, with 17 bases between. CDR1 and CDR2 from the germline V gene are LNHNV and YYDKDF (reference sequence). The CDR3 is made up of 16 amino acids. The CDR3 protein is CATSTPRGRSQETQYF. In DNA, the CDR3 is TGTGCCACCAGCACACCCCGGGGCCGAAGTCAAGAGACCCAGTACTTC.

The CDR3 protein is CASSLDRFYEQYF. The CDR3 DNA is TGTGCCAGCAGCTTAGACAGGTTCTACGAGCAGTACTTC. The chain links TRBV7-9 to TRBJ2-7, with D possibly TRBD1 on 5 matching bases. The CDR3 totals 13 residues. V lost 1 base to trimming and J lost 3 bases, with 7 bases between them. Germline V gene lookup returns CDR1 SEHNR and CDR2 FQNEAQ (reference sequence).

The chain uses TRBV2 and TRBJ1-6; D call uncertain. Germline values: CDR1 SNHLY, CDR2 FYNNEI. This CDR3 spans 11 amino acids. V gave up 6 bases and J gave up 10 bases, with 7 bases separating them. The DNA of the CDR3 is TGTGCCAGCAGGGGGAGGTCACCCCTCCACTTT. The encoded protein is CASRGRSPLHF.

The chain recombines TRBV29-1 with TRBJ2-7; D uncertain. Trimming shortened V by 4 bases and J by 4 bases, and 8 bases separated the two germline ends. In germline, CDR1 is SQVTM, CDR2 ANQGSEA. This CDR3 is built from 11 residues. The CDR3 is CSVVYTYEQYF. The CDR3 bases are TGCAGCGTTGTATATACATACGAGCAGTACTTC.